This TCR beta chain was documented in a study of post-analysis software for immune sequencing data. Germline CDR1 reads DFQATT; CDR2 reads SNEGSKA (reference sequence). The ends lost 3 bases at V and 2 bases at J; junction bases unmatched: 8. CDR3 length: 15 amino acids. A word on this clonotype: Its specificity is unknown.

Every TCR beta cDNA library bore unique molecular identifiers. TCRdb reanalysed the PCR reads using MiXCR and keeps one entry per CDR3 protein. The sample shows 150,000 to 200,000 distinct CDR3 sequences, about 34% of them seen only once. Study-wide results and limits: A significant reduction in normalized Chao1 diversity was observed in multiple sclerosis patients versus controls. Patients carried roughly five TRBV segments more frequently than controls did, and TRBV5-6, TRBV5-1 and TRBV20-1 were among them.

The source material was blood, sampled after autologous hematopoietic stem cell transplantation. The origin of this receptor is a girl aged 5-17 years with multiple sclerosis. The chain carries TRBV20-1 and TRBJ2-7; 9 bases are a match to TRBD2. The CDR3 reads CSARPGAGGTYEQYF. CDR3 nucleotides: TGCAGTGCTAGGCCCGGGGCGGGAGGGACCTACGAGCAGTACTTC.